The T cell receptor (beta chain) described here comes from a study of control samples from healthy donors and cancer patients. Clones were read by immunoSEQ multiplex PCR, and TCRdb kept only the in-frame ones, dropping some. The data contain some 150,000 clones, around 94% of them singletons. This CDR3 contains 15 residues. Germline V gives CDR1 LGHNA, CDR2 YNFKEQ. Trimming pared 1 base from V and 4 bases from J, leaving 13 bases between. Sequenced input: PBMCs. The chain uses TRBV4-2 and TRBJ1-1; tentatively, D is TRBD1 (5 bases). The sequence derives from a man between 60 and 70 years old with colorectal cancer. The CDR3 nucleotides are TGTGCCAGCAGCCAAGGAGACCGGGACCCCACTGAAGCTTTCTTT. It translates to CASSQGDRDPTEAFF.